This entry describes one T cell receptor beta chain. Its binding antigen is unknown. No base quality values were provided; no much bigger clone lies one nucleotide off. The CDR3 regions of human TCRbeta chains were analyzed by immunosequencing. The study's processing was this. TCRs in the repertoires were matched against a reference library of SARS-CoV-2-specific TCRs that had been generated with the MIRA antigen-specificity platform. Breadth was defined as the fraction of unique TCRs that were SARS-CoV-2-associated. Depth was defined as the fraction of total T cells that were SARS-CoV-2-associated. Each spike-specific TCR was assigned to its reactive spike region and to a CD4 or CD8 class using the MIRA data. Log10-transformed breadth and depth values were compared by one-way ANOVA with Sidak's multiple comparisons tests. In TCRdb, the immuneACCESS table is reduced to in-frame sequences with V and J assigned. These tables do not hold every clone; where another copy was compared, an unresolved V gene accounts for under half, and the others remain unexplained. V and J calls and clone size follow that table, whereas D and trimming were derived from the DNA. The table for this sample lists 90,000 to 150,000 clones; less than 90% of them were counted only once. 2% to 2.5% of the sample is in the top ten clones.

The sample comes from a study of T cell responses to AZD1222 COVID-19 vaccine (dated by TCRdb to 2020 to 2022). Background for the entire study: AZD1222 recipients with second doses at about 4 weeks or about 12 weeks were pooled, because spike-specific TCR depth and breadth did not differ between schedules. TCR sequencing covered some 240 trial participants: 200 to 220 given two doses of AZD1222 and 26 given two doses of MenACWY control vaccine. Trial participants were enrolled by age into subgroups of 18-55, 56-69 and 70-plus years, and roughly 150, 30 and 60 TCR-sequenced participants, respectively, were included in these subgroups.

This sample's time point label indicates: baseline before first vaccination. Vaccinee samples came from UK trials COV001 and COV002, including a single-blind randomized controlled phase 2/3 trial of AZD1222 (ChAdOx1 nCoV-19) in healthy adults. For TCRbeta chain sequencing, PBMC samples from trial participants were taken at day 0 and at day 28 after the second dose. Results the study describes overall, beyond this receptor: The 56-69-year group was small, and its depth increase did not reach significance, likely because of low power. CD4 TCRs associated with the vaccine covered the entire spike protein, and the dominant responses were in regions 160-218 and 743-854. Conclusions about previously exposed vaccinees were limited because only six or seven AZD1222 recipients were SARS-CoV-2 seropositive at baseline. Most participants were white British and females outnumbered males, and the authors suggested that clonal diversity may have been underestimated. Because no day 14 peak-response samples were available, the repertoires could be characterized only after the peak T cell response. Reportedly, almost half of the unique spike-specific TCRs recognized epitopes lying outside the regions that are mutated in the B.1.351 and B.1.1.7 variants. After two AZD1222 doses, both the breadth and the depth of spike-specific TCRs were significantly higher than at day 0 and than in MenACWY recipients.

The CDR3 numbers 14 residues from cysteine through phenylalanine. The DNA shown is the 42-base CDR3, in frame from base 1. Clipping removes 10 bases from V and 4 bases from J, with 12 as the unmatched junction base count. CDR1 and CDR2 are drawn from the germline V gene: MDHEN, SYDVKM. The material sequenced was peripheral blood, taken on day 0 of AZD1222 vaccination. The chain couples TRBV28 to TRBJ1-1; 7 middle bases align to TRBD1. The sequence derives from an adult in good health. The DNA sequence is TGTGCCACCACATCCAGGGGGATACGCACTGAAGCTTTCTTT. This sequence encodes CATTSRGIRTEAFF. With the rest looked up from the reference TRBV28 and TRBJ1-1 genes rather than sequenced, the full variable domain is DVKVTQSSRYLVKRTGEKVFLECVQDMDHENMFWYRQDPGLGLRLIYFSYDVKMKEKGDIPEGYSVSREKKERFSLILESASTNQTSMYLCATTSRGIRTEAFFGQGTRLTVV.